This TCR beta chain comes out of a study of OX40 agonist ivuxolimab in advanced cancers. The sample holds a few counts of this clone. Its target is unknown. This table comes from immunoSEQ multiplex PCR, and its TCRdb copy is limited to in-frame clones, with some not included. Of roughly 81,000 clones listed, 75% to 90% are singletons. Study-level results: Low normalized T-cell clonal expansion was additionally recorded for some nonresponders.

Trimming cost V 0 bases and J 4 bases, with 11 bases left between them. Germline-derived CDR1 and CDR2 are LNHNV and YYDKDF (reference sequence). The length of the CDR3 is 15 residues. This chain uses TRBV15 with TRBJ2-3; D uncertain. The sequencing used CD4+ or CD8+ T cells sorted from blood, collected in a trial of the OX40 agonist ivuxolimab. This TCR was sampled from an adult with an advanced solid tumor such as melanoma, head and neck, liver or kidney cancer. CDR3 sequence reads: CATSRDIGSPDTQYF. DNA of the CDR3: TGTGCCACCAGCAGAGATATAGGTTCCCCAGATACGCAGTATTTT.